This T cell receptor (beta chain) emerged from a study of T cell responses to AZD1222 COVID-19 vaccine. Study-wide results and limits: Repertoire sampling was restricted to post-peak T cell response timepoints. When two AZD1222 doses had been given, Spike-specific TCR breadth and depth rose.

Turning to this clone: Its antigen is not known.

Trimming took 0 bases from V and 7 from J, leaving 6 bases between them. This CDR3 has 12 amino acids. Germline lookup yields CDR1 ENHRY and CDR2 SYGVKD. Here immunoSEQ multiplex PCR was the method, and the copy in TCRdb shows in-frame clones only, minus some. The sample consists of approximately 150,000 clones, just under 95% of them appearing once. The TCR originated in an adult who had recovered from COVID-19. The sample in question was peripheral blood, obtained after recovery from COVID-19. The V call is TRBV10-3, the J call TRBJ1-1, with D possibly being TRBD1 (5 bases). The CDR3 is CAISESGDEAFF. CDR3 nucleotides: TGTGCCATCAGTGAGTCAGGGGATGAAGCTTTCTTT.